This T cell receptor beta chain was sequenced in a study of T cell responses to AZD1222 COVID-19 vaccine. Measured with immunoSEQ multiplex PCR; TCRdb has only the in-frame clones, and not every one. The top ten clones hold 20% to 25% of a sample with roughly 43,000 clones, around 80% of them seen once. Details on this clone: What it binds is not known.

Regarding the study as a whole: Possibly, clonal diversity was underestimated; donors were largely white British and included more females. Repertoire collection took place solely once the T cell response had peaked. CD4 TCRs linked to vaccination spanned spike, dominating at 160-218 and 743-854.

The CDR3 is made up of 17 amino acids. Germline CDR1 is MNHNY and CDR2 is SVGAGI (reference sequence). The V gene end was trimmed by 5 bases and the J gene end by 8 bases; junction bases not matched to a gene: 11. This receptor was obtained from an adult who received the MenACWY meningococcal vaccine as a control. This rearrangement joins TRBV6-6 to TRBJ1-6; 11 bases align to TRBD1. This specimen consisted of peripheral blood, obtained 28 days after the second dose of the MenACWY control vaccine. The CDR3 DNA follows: TGTGCCAGCAGTCCCGGGACAGGGGGAGGAGAGTATTCACCCCTCCACTTT. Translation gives CASSPGTGGGEYSPLHF.